The sequence of this T cell receptor (beta chain) was determined in a study of blood T cell repertoires in COVID-19. Turning to the study itself: Sites across the United States, Italy and Spain contributed samples from acute and convalescent COVID-19.

The CDR3 extends over 15 amino acids. The V gene's germline CDR1 is MGHRA and CDR2 YSYEKL. Trimming took 1 base from V and 4 from J; bases not matched to a gene: 3. Authors' data handling: Estimates of nucleated cell counts were drawn from the amplification of reference gene primers. Measured with immunoSEQ multiplex PCR; TCRdb has only the in-frame clones, and not every one. V and J calls and clone size are those listed in that table; D and trimming were worked out from the DNA. The sample lists tens of thousands of clones, 85% to 95% occurring once. The TCR sequence derives from a man aged 60-69 years with acute or convalescent COVID-19. The rearrangement uses TRBV4-1 and TRBJ1-4, with 7 positions matching TRBD1. Sample: peripheral blood. CDR3 bases: TGCGCCAGCAGCCAAGGTGACAGGGATAATGAAAAACTGTTTTTT. It specifies CASSQGDRDNEKLFF.